This T cell receptor (beta chain) was observed in a study of T cell changes during pregnancy in multiple sclerosis. Data came from immunoSEQ multiplex PCR; TCRdb stores just in-frame clones and leaves some out. The profile shows about 75,000 clones, 85% to 95% of them singletons. This CDR3 comprises 15 residues. V trimming: 5 bases; J trimming: 4 bases; junction bases outside the gene matches: 9. Germline CDR1 SGHRS, CDR2 YFSETQ. The V and J genes are TRBV5-1 and TRBJ2-3; 8 bases are a match to TRBD1. The sample was CD4+ T cells from peripheral blood mononuclear cells, taken after pregnancy. The receptor's source is a female donor with multiple sclerosis, enrolled in a pregnancy study. CDR3 DNA: TGCGCCAGCAGATCGGACAGGGTGTCCGCAGATACGCAGTATTTT. Protein product: CASRSDRVSADTQYF.